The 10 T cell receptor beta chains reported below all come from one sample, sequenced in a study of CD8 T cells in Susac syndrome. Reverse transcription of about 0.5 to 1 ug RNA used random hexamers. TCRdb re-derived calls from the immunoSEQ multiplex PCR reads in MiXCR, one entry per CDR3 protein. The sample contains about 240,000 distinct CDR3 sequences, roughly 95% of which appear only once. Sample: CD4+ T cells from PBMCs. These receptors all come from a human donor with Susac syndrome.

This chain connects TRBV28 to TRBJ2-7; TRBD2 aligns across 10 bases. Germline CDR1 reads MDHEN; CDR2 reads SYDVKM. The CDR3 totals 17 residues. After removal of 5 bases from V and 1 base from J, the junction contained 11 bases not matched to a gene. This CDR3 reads CASSTTSGLAISYEQYF. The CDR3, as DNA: TGTGCCAGCAGTACTACCTCGGGACTAGCGATTTCCTACGAGCAGTACTTC.

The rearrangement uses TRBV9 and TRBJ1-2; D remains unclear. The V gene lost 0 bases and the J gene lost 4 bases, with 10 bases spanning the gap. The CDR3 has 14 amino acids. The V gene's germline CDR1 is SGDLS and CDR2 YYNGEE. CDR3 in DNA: TGTGCCAGCAGCGTAGTGGGGAACTCCTATGGCTACACCTTC. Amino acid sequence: CASSVVGNSYGYTF.

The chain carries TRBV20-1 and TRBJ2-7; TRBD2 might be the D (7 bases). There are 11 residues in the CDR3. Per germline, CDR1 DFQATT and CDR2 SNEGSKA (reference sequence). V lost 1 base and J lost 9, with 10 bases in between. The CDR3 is CSARGGGPQYF. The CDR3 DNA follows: TGCAGTGCTAGAGGCGGGGGCCCGCAGTACTTC.

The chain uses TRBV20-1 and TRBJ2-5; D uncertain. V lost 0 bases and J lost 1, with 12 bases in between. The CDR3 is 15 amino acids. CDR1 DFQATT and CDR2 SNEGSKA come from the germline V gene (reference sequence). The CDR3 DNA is TGCAGTGCTAGAGATCCCGCGAGACCCCAAGAGACCCAGTACTTC. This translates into CSARDPARPQETQYF.

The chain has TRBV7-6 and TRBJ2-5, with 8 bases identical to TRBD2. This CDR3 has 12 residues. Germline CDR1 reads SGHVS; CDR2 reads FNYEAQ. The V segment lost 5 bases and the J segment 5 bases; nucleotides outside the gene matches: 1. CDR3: CASSQRGETQYF. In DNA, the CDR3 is TGTGCCAGCAGCCAGCGGGGGGAGACCCAGTACTTC.

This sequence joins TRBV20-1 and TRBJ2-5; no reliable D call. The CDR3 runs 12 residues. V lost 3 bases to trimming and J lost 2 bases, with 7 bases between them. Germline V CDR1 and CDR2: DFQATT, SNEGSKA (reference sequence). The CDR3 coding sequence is TGCAGTGCTAGGCTGAATCAAGAGACCCAGTACTTC. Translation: CSARLNQETQYF.

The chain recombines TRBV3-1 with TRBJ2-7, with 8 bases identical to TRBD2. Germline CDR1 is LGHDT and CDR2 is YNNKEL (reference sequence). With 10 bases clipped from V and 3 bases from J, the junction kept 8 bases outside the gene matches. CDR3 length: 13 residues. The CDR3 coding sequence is TGTGCCACCGGCGAGCGGGAGTACTACGAGCAGTACTTC. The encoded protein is CATGEREYYEQYF.

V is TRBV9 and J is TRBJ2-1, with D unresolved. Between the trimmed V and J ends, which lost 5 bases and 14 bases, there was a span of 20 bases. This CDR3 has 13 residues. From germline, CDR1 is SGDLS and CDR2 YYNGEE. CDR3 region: CASSRAETAVEFF. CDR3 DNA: TGTGCCAGCAGTAGGGCCGAAACCGCGGTTGAGTTCTTC.

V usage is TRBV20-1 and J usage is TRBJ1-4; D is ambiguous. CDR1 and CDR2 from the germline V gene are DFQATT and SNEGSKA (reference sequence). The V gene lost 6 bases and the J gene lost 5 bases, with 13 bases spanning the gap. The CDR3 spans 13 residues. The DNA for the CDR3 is TGCAGTGCAGGCAGGCCCACCAATGAAAAACTGTTTTTT. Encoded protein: CSAGRPTNEKLFF.

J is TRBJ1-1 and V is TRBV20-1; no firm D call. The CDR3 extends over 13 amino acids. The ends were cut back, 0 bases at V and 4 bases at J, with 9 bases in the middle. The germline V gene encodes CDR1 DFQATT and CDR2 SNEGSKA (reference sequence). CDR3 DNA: TGCAGTGCTAGAGATTTCGCAGGCACTGAAGCTTTCTTT. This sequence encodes CSARDFAGTEAFF.